These 8 T cell receptor beta chains originate from one sample sequenced in a study of blood T cell repertoires in COVID-19. This table comes from immunoSEQ multiplex PCR, and its TCRdb copy is limited to in-frame clones, with some not included. The table includes 150,000 to 180,000 clones, around 74% detected once. Sequencing was carried out using peripheral blood. The receptor set was obtained from a woman of 80 years or more with acute or convalescent COVID-19.

The count of this clone is one. J is TRBJ1-1 and V is TRBV3-1 (or the pseudogene TRBV3-2), with unresolved D. The CDR3 covers 17 residues. Trimming took 4 bases from V and 2 from J, leaving 20 bases between them. Germline CDR1 is LGHDT and CDR2 is YNNKEL (reference sequence). CDR3 residues: CASSRRGLSAGNTEAFF. The CDR3 bases are TGTGCCAGCAGCCGACGGGGTCTATCCGCGGGAAACACTGAAGCTTTCTTT.

The genes are TRBV2 and TRBJ1-4, with unresolved D. With 3 bases removed from V and 5 bases from J, the gap between germline ends came to 13 bases. This CDR3 is built from 15 residues. Germline-derived CDR1 and CDR2 are SNHLY and FYNNEI. This chain's CDR3 is CASSDAIRENEKLFF. The DNA of the CDR3 is TGTGCCAGCAGTGATGCCATTAGGGAGAATGAAAAACTGTTTTTT.

The chain has TRBV5-1 and TRBJ2-2; D is perhaps TRBD2 (6 bases). V was shortened by 4 bases and J by 5 bases, with 24 bases between the two germline ends. The germline V gene encodes CDR1 SGHRS and CDR2 YFSETQ. This CDR3 has 18 amino acids. CDR3 nucleotides: TGCGCCAGCAGCCCGACCTGGGGACTCCAGAGGGGAACCGGGGAGCTGTTTTTT. Its translation: CASSPTWGLQRGTGELFF.

The chain links TRBV11-2 to TRBJ2-7; a possible D gene is TRBD1 (6 bases). The CDR3 is 13 residues long. Germline lookup yields CDR1 SGHAT and CDR2 FQNNGV. The V end lost 5 bases, the J end lost 6 bases, and 14 bases lay between the germline ends. The CDR3 region is CASSTGTLREQYF. As DNA, the CDR3 is TGTGCCAGCAGCACCGGGACATTACGCGAGCAGTACTTC.

The CDR3, as DNA: TGTGCCAGCAGCTTGCCAGGCGAGGAGACCCAGTACTTC. Translating gives CASSLPGEETQYF. This chain links TRBV5-4 with TRBJ2-5, with D hard to call. CDR3 length: 13 residues. Trimming removed 1 base at V and 5 bases at J, with 9 bases between. Germline loops: CDR1 SGHNT, CDR2 YYREEE (reference sequence).

The CDR3 loop reads CASSLGTSRYEQYF. The DNA for the CDR3 is TGTGCCAGCAGCCTCGGGACTAGTAGGTACGAGCAGTACTTC. The V gene is TRBV3-1 (or the pseudogene TRBV3-2), the J gene TRBJ2-7; 8 positions match TRBD2. The CDR3 consists of 14 residues. Germline V gene sequence: CDR1 LGHDT, CDR2 YNNKEL (reference sequence). The J segment lost 4 bases and the V segment lost 4 bases, leaving 6 bases of the junction unmatched.

The chain recombines TRBV6-1 with TRBJ1-5; 7 bases align to TRBD1. The CDR3 consists of 13 residues. Germline CDR1 MNHNS, CDR2 SASEGT. J lost 7 bases, V lost 3 bases, and 3 bases had no gene match. The CDR3 loop is CASSETGRQPQHF. The CDR3 region has the DNA TGTGCCAGCAGTGAGACAGGGAGGCAGCCCCAGCATTTT.

The CDR3 DNA sequence: TGTGCCAGCAGCTTACCTGGGCTAATGAACACTGAAGCTTTCTTT. Its translation is CASSLPGLMNTEAFF. This sequence joins TRBV13 and TRBJ1-1; D unresolved. The length of the CDR3 is 15 residues. Between the trimmed V and J ends, which lost 2 bases and 0 bases, there was a span of 10 bases. CDR1 and CDR2 from the germline V gene are PRHDT and FYEKMQ (reference sequence).